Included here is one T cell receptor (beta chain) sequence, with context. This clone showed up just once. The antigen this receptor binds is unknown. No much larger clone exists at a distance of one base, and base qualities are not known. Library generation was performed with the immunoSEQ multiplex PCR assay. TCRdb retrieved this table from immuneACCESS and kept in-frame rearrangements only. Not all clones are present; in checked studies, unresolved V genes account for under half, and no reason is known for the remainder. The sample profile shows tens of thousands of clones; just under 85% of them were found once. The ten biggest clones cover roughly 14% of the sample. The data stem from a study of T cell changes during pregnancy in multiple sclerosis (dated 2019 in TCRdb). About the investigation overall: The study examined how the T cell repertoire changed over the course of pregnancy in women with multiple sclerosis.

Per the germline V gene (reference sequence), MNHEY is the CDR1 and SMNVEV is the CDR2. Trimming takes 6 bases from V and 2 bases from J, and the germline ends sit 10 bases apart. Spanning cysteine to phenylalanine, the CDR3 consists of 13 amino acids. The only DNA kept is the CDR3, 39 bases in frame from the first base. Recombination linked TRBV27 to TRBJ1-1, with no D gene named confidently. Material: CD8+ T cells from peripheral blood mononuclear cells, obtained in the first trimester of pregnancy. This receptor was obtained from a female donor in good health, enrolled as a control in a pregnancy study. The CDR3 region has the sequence CASRINSNTEAFF. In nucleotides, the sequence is TGTGCCAGCAGAATCAACAGCAACACTGAAGCTTTCTTT.